The 13 T cell receptor beta chains below come from one sample, sequenced in a study of CD8+ T cells in alopecia areata. Reverse transcribed after extraction, RNA yielded cDNA as the sequencing template. The method was immunoSEQ multiplex PCR; TCRdb's version includes in-frame clones alone and lacks a portion of them. The repertoire includes roughly 75,000 clones, 55% to 65% of them detected once, and more than 15% sits in the top ten. Sequencing was performed on CD8+ T cells sorted from blood, taken at week 0. All receptors come from a human donor with alopecia areata.

The chain combines TRBV5-1 with TRBJ2-7, with D tentatively TRBD1 (6 bases). Germline V gives CDR1 SGHRS, CDR2 YFSETQ. V gave up 1 base and J gave up 7 bases, with 12 bases separating them. The CDR3 is 13 amino acids. This CDR3 reads CASSLQGSGEQYF. The CDR3 DNA follows: TGCGCCAGCAGCTTGCAGGGGTCGGGGGAGCAGTACTTC.

A single count supports this clone. The chain couples TRBV7-6 to TRBJ2-7, with 9 bases that match TRBD1. Trimming at V came to 6 bases and at J to 3 bases, leaving 9 bases not matched to a gene. CDR1 SGHVS and CDR2 FNYEAQ come from the germline V gene. This CDR3 spans 15 amino acids. The CDR3 sequence is CASRPRTGEGYEQYF. DNA for the CDR3: TGTGCCAGCAGACCTAGGACAGGGGAGGGCTACGAGCAGTACTTC.

A few counts support this clone. The chain uses TRBV29-1 and TRBJ2-2, with 9 bases aligning to TRBD2. V gave up 1 base and J gave up 8 bases; unmatched junction bases: 8. Germline CDR1 is SQVTM and CDR2 is ANQGSEA. The CDR3 sequence is 15 residues long. In DNA form, the CDR3 reads TGCAGCGTTGAAGCGCCTAGCGGGGCCAGGGGGGAGCTGTTTTTT. It specifies CSVEAPSGARGELFF.

The V and J genes are TRBV15 and TRBJ2-3, with D tentatively TRBD1 or TRBD2 (5 bases each). CDR3 length: 17 amino acids. Trimming pared 0 bases from V and 3 bases from J, leaving 16 bases between. Germline V gene sequence: CDR1 LNHNV, CDR2 YYDKDF (reference sequence). The CDR3: CATSREGYGGSTDTQYF. In DNA, the CDR3 is TGTGCCACCAGCAGAGAGGGATATGGGGGAAGTACAGATACGCAGTATTTT.

This chain connects TRBV5-6 to TRBJ2-3, with 7 bases identical to TRBD2. This CDR3 is 16 amino acids long. The germline CDR1 and CDR2 sequences are SGHDT and YYEEEE. V lost 4 bases to trimming and J lost 4 bases; unmatched junction nucleotides: 12. The CDR3: CASSPSVTGGPDTQYF. CDR3 DNA: TGTGCCAGCAGCCCCTCCGTGACGGGAGGCCCAGATACGCAGTATTTT.

The chain joins TRBV9 to TRBJ2-7; the D is unclear. Per the germline V gene, CDR1 is SGDLS and CDR2 is YYNGEE. The CDR3 is 15 amino acids. Trimming took 0 bases from V and 1 from J, leaving 11 bases between them. The CDR3, as DNA: TGTGCCAGCAGCGTAGATGGCGGAGCTTCCTACGAGCAGTACTTC. Its protein product is CASSVDGGASYEQYF.

Remarks on this clone: One end of the junction does not line up with germline, which may come from a read error. The gene calls are TRBV5-5 and TRBJ1-1, with a tentative D call TRBD1 (5 bases). Per germline, CDR1 SGHKS and CDR2 YYEKEE (reference sequence). CDR3 length: 16 residues. This CDR3 reads CASSQSPGGVNTEAFF. CDR3 bases: TGCGCCAGCAGCCAAAGCCCTGGGGGGGTGAACACTGAAGCTTTCTTT.

V and J are TRBV5-1 and TRBJ2-1; the match to TRBD2 covers 9 bases. From germline, CDR1 is SGHRS and CDR2 YFSETQ. CDR3 length: 16 residues. Trimming cost V 4 bases and J 2 bases; bases outside gene matches: 7. CDR3 DNA sequence: TGCGCCAGCAGCCAGAAAAGCGGGAGGACCTACAATGAGCAGTTCTTC. Residues: CASSQKSGRTYNEQFF.

The chain employs TRBV13 and TRBJ2-3, with D perhaps matching TRBD2 (6 bases). CDR3 length equals 14 residues. The germline V gene has CDR1 PRHDT and CDR2 FYEKMQ (reference sequence). V gave up 2 bases and J gave up 3 bases, with 9 bases separating them. CDR3 sequence reads: CASSLWRGTDTQYF. The DNA for the CDR3 is TGTGCCAGCAGCTTATGGCGGGGAACAGATACGCAGTATTTT.

This rearrangement joins TRBV28 to TRBJ2-5; D is possibly TRBD1 (6 bases). The CDR3 runs 15 residues. CDR1 and CDR2 from the germline V gene are MDHEN and SYDVKM. V was pared by 5 bases and J by 5 bases, with 18 bases between. CDR3 loop: CASSPGTRPGETQYF. Written as DNA, the CDR3 is TGTGCCAGCAGTCCTGGGACACGGCCTGGGGAGACCCAGTACTTC.

As concerns this clone: The germline gene is not matched at one end of the junction; a read error may be the cause. This chain links TRBV5-1 with TRBJ1-2; 8 positions match TRBD1. CDR3 length: 13 residues. Germline V gene sequence: CDR1 SGHRS, CDR2 YFSETQ. This CDR3 reads CASSLAGSQGAFF. DNA for the CDR3: TGCGCCAGCAGCTTGGCCGGAAGTCAGGGGGCCTTCTTC.

The genes are TRBV6-5 and TRBJ1-2; tentatively, D is TRBD1 (5 bases). The V end lost 2 bases, the J end lost 4 bases, and 8 bases lay between the germline ends. The CDR3 extends over 13 amino acids. The germline gives CDR1 MNHEY, CDR2 SVGAGI. In DNA, the CDR3 is TGTGCCAGCAGTTACGGGGGTGCCTATGGCTACACCTTC. The encoded protein is CASSYGGAYGYTF.

Here the CDR3 reads CSVQRATEAFF. The DNA for the CDR3 is TGCAGCGTTCAGAGGGCGACTGAAGCTTTCTTT. The chain employs TRBV29-1 and TRBJ1-1; D ambiguous. From germline, CDR1 is SQVTM and CDR2 ANQGSEA. This CDR3 contains 11 residues. V lost 5 bases to trimming and J lost 5 bases, with 9 bases between them.